The 6 T cell receptor beta chains below all came from one sample that was sequenced in a study of neoadjuvant anti-PD-1 for oral cavity cancer. As to time point: after neoadjuvant nivolumab, at surgical resection. The table came from immunoSEQ multiplex PCR; TCRdb's copy has only in-frame clones and leaves some out. The data hold about 9,500 clones, with 55% to 75% observed a single time. Sequences were derived from PBMCs, sampled after nivolumab (anti-PD-1) treatment. The receptor set was obtained from a person aged 35-80 years with oral cavity squamous cell carcinoma.

This chain uses TRBV5-1 with TRBJ2-2; the D gene is possibly TRBD1 (6 bases). The V and J ends lost 1 base and 0 bases respectively, with 10 bases between them. The V gene's germline CDR1 is SGHRS and CDR2 YFSETQ. The CDR3 is made up of 16 amino acids. For the CDR3, the DNA is TGCGCCAGCAGCTTGAGGGGGTCCTCGAACACCGGGGAGCTGTTTTTT. Translating it yields CASSLRGSSNTGELFF.

This chain uses TRBV29-1 with TRBJ2-1, with a weak D call TRBD1 (5 bases). The ends were cut back, 1 base at V and 4 bases at J, with 11 bases in the middle. Germline CDR1 SQVTM, CDR2 ANQGSEA. This CDR3 is built from 14 residues. The CDR3 loop is CSVEGQGSYNEQFF. In DNA form, the CDR3 reads TGCAGCGTTGAAGGGCAGGGTTCATACAATGAGCAGTTCTTC.

The sample holds one count of this clone. The chain has TRBV28 and TRBJ1-5; 7 bases align to TRBD1. The V gene end was trimmed by 3 bases and the J gene end by 9 bases; junction bases not matched to a gene: 2. Germline V gives CDR1 MDHEN, CDR2 SYDVKM. The CDR3 covers 12 residues. Here the CDR3 reads CASSFRGAPQHF. CDR3 in DNA: TGTGCCAGCAGTTTCAGGGGGGCGCCCCAGCATTTT.

The CDR3 bases are TGTGCCAGCAGGGACAGGGGGTACAATGAGCAGTTCTTC. Translation gives CASRDRGYNEQFF. The chain carries TRBV7-2 and TRBJ2-1; 10 nucleotides align to TRBD1. The CDR3 contains 13 residues. The germline V gene has CDR1 SGHTA and CDR2 FQGNSA. The ends lost 6 bases at V and 4 bases at J; junction bases unmatched: 0. The full variable domain, its missing parts supplied by reference TRBV7-2 and TRBJ2-1, is GAGVSQSPSNKVTEKGKDVELRCDPISGHTALYWYRQSLGQGLEFLIYFQGNSAPDKSGLPSDRFSAERTGGSVSTLTIQRTQQEDSAVYLCASRDRGYNEQFFGPGTRLTVL.

The chain uses TRBV14 and TRBJ1-4, with a possible D match to TRBD1 (6 bases). Trimming pared 3 bases from V and 0 bases from J, leaving 20 bases between. The germline gives CDR1 SGHDN, CDR2 FVKESK. The CDR3 extends over 19 amino acids. CDR3 coding DNA: TGTGCCAGCAGCCAGGCGAGGGGGGGGTCAGCGGCAACTAATGAAAAACTGTTTTTT. Translating it yields CASSQARGGSAATNEKLFF. The variable domain in full, with the rest retrieved from reference TRBV14 and TRBJ1-4, is EAGVTQFPSHSVIEKGQTVTLRCDPISGHDNLYWYRRVMGKEIKFLLHFVKESKQDESGMPNNRFLAERTGGTYSTLKVQPAELEDSGVYFCASSQARGGSAATNEKLFFGSGTQLSVL.

The J gene is TRBJ1-2, the V gene TRBV7-9, with D possibly being TRBD1 (5 bases). V lost 5 bases and J lost 5, with 12 bases in between. Germline CDR1 reads SEHNR; CDR2 reads FQNEAQ (reference sequence). The CDR3 loop spans 13 amino acids. This CDR3 is CASSPGQTYGYTF. Here the CDR3 DNA reads TGTGCCAGCAGCCCTGGACAAACTTATGGCTACACCTTC.